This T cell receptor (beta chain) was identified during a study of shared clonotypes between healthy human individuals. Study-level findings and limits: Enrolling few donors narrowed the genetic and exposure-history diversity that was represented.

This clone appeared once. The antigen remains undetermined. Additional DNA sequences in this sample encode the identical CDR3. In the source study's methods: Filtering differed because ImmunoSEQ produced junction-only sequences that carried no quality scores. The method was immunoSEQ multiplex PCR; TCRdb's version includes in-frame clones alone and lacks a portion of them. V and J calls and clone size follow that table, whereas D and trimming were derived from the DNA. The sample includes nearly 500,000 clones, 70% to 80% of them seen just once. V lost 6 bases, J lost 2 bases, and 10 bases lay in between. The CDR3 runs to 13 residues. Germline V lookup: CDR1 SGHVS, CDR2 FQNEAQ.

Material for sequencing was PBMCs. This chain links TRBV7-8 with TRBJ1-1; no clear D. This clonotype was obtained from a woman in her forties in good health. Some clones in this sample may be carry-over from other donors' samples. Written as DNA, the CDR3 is TGTGCCAGCAGTCCACGACCTAACACTGAAGCTTTCTTT. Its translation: CASSPRPNTEAFF. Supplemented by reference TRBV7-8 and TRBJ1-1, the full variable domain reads GAGVSQSPRYKVAKRGQDVALRCDPISGHVSLFWYQQALGQGPEFLTYFQNEAQLDKSGLPSDRFFAERPEGSVSTLKIQRTQQEDSAVYLCASSPRPNTEAFFGQGTRLTVV.